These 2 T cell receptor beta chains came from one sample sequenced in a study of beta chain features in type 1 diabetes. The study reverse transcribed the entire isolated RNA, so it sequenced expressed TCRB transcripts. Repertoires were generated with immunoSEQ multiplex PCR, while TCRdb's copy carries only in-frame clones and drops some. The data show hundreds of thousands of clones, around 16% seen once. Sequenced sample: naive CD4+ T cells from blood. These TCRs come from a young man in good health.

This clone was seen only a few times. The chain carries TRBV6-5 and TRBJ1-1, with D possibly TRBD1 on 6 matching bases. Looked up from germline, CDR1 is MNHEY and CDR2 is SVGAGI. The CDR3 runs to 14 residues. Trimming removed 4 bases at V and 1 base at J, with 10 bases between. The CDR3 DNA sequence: TGTGCCAGCAGTTTGGACAGCCGGAACACTGAAGCTTTCTTT. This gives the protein CASSLDSRNTEAFF.

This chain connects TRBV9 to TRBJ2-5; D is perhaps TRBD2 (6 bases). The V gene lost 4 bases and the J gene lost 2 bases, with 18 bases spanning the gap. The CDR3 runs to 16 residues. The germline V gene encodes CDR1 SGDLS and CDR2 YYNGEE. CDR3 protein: CASSPVGGPRQETQYF. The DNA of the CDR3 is TGTGCCAGCAGCCCAGTGGGGGGTCCCAGGCAAGAGACCCAGTACTTC.